The rows below give T cell receptor beta chains drawn from one sample of a study of CXCR3-negative and CXCR3-positive naive CD8 T cells. TCRdb re-called the 5' RACE reads and shows each CDR3 protein once, DNA omitted. The sample's table shows fewer than 55,000 distinct CDR3 sequences. Sequencing was done on a sample of naive CXCR3- CD8+ T cells from blood. The receptor source for this set is a human donor in good health. Some clones in this sample may be carry-over from other donors' samples. Both conserved end residues are part of each CDR3.

V	J	CDR3
TRBV24-1	TRBJ2-3	CATSTTGDLSDTQYF
TRBV5-1	TRBJ2-5	CASSYPGQGDETQYF
TRBV9	TRBJ2-7	CASGDSGSEQYF
TRBV4-1	TRBJ2-1	CASSQEFAEQFF
TRBV7-3	TRBJ2-1	CASSPSPAFYNEQFF
TRBV4-1	TRBJ1-1	CASSQDQDTSLNTEAFF
TRBV5-1	TRBJ2-7	CASSLTGPEQYF
TRBV4-3	TRBJ1-2	CASSQDHSGLHGYTF
TRBV12-3/TRBV12-4	TRBJ2-1	CASSFMGLAGNEQFF
TRBV4-1	TRBJ1-1	CASSQETGRATAFF
TRBV6-2/TRBV6-3	TRBJ2-1	CASSYSGVFDEQFF
TRBV28	TRBJ2-7	CASSFLVEQYF